This TCR beta chain was captured in a study of T cell responses to AZD1222 COVID-19 vaccine. Study-level background: Pooled in the analysis were second doses at about 4 or about 12 weeks. Study conclusions and caveats: Among spike-specific TCRs, nearly half reportedly target unmutated variant regions. Clonal diversity was possibly underestimated; the donors were predominantly white British and more often female. No day 14 peak samples; only post-peak repertoires were characterized.

Produced via immunoSEQ multiplex PCR; TCRdb's table is partial and in-frame only. Of just over 95,000 clones listed, less than 90% are singletons. Note on this clone: Antigen specificity is unknown.

V was trimmed by 3 bases and J by 6 bases, leaving 14 bases between them. This CDR3 region has 15 residues. Germline V CDR1 and CDR2: LNHDA, SQIVND (reference sequence). This receptor was taken from an adult in good health. The V gene is TRBV19, the J gene TRBJ2-2; D is perhaps TRBD1 (6 bases). The input for sequencing was peripheral blood, taken on day 0 of AZD1222 vaccination. The CDR3 is CASSIVEKGAGELFF. The CDR3 DNA follows: TGTGCCAGTAGTATTGTGGAGAAGGGGGCCGGGGAGCTGTTTTTT.